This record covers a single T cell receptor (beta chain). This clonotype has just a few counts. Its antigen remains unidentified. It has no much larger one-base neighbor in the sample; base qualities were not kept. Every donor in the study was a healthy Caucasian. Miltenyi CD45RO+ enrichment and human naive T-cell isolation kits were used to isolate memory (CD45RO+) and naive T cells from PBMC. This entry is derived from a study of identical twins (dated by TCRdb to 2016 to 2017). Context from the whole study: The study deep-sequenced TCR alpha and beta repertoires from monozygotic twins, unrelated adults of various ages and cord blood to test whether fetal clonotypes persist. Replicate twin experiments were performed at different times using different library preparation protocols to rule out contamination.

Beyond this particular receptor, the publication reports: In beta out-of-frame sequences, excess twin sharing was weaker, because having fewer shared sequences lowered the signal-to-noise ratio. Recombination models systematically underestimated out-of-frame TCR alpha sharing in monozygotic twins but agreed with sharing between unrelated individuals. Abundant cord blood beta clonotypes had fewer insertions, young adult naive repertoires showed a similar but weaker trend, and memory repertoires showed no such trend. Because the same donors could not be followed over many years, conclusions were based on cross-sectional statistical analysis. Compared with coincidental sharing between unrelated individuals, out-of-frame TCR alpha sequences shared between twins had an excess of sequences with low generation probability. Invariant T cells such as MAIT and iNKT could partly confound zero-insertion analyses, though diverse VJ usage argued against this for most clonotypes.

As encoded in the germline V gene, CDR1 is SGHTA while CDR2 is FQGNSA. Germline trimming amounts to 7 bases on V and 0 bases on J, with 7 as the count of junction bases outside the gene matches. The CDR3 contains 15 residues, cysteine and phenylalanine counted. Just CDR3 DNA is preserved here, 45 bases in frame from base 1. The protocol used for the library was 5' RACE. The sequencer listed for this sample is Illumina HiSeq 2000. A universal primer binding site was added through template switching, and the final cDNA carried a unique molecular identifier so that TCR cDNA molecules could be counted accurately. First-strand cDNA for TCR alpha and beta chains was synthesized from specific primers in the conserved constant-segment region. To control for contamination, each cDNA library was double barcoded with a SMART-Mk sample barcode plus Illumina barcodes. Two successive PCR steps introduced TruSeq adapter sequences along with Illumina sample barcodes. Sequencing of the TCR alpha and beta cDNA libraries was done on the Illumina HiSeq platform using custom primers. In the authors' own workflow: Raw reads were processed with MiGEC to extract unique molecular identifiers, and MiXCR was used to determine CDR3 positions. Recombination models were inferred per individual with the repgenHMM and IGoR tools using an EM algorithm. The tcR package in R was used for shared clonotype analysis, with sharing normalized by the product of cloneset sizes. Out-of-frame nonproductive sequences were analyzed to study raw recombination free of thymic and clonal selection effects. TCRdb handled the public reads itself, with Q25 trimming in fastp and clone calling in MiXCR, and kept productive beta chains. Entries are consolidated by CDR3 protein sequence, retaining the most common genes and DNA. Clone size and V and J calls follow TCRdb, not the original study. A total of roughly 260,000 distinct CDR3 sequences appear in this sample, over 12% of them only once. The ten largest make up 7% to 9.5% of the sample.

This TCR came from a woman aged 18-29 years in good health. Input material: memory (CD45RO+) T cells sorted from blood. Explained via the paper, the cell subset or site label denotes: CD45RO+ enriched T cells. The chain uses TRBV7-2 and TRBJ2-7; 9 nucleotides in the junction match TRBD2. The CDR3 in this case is CASTRIAGVSYEQYF. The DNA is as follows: TGTGCCAGCACCAGGATAGCGGGGGTCTCCTACGAGCAGTACTTC.